This T cell receptor (beta chain) was recorded in a study of patients and donors after allogeneic stem cell transplantation (dated by TCRdb to 2019 to 2021). Notes on this clonotype: The clone's antigen remains unknown. No much larger clone exists at a distance of one base, and base qualities are not known.

Library generation was performed with RT-PCR. Reads for this sample came from a NextSeq 550. TCRdb cleaned the public reads at Q25 with fastp, built clones with MiXCR and kept in-frame beta chains. Rows are combined by CDR3 protein, so each entry shows the most common genes and DNA. This sample holds 200,000 to 250,000 distinct CDR3 sequences; 13% to 15% were observed only once. 11% of the sample belongs to the ten largest clones. Counted from cysteine to phenylalanine, this CDR3 has 14 amino acids. Only the CDR3 DNA stays, 42 bases, in frame from base 1. The V and J ends are trimmed by 5 bases and 4 bases, leaving 15 bases between them. CDR1 and CDR2 are drawn from the germline V gene (reference sequence): SEHNR, FQNEAQ.

The sequencing sample was made of blood, either unsorted or a sorted T cell fraction (not recorded which). The receptor's source is a human donor who was either an allogeneic HSCT recipient or a stem cell or donor lymphocyte infusion donor (not recorded which). It is not recorded whose cells these are; they may come from a transplant donor. This chain joins TRBV7-9 to TRBJ2-7; the D gene lacks a confident call. The DNA sequence is given as TGTGCCAGCAGCCCCGAGGCTACCGTGTACGAGCAGTACTTC. This gives the protein CASSPEATVYEQYF.